This is a list of T cell receptor beta chains from one sample in a study of T cell changes during pregnancy in multiple sclerosis. The table came from immunoSEQ multiplex PCR; TCRdb's copy has only in-frame clones and leaves some out. The data contain approximately 130,000 clones, about 96% of them singletons. The starting material was peripheral blood, obtained after pregnancy. The receptors stem from a female donor with multiple sclerosis, enrolled in a pregnancy study. Each CDR3 is given with its conserved first and last residue. The D gene is left open where the match is weak. For some rows the clone size is stated as once, few or many, or as a class when expanded; others skip it.

- TRBJ2-7 TRBD1 TRBV5-1 CASSLTGINYEQYF TGCGCCAGCAGTTTGACAGGGATCAATTACGAGCAGTACTTC
- TRBJ2-1 TRBD2 TRBV5-6 CASSLRLAGVDEQFF TGTGCCAGCAGCTTGCGGCTAGCGGGAGTGGATGAGCAGTTCTTC
- TRBJ1-1 TRBD1 TRBV7-2 CASSPDRESGNTEAFF TGTGCCAGCAGCCCCGACAGGGAGAGTGGGAACACTGAAGCTTTCTTT
- TRBJ2-3 - TRBV21-1 CASSSCPGCADTQYF TGTGCCAGCAGCAGTTGTCCGGGGTGCGCAGATACGCAGTATTTT
- TRBJ2-3 - TRBV28 CASSSTTPEGTDTQYF TGTGCCAGCAGTTCTACGACCCCCGAGGGCACAGATACGCAGTATTTT
- TRBJ2-7 TRBD1 TRBV4-1 CASSQGTAFSYEQYF TGCGCCAGCAGCCAGGGGACAGCCTTCTCCTACGAGCAGTACTTC
- TRBJ2-5 TRBD1 TRBV28 CASSQQGKTQYF TGTGCCAGCAGCCAACAGGGGAAAACCCAGTACTTC
- TRBJ2-3 TRBD2 TRBV9 CASSVGLAVTTDTQYF TGTGCCAGCAGCGTAGGACTAGCGGTAACAACAGATACGCAGTATTTT
- TRBJ2-3 - TRBV9 CASSVGAGALMF -
- TRBJ2-6 - TRBV25-1 CASSELVTGSGANVLTF TGTGCCAGCAGTGAATTGGTTACAGGCTCTGGGGCCAACGTCCTGACTTTC
once TRBJ2-1 - TRBV6-1 CASSATGLLNNEQFF TGTGCCAGCAGTGCAACGGGACTCCTGAACAATGAGCAGTTCTTC
- TRBJ2-2 TRBD2 TRBV7-9 CASSLTSRNTGELFF TGTGCCAGCAGCTTGACTAGCCGGAACACCGGGGAGCTGTTTTTT
- TRBJ2-2 - TRBV7-7 CASSFGGINTGELFF TGTGCTAGCAGCTTTGGCGGGATAAACACCGGGGAGCTGTTTTTT
- TRBJ2-5 - TRBV2 CASSATVKETQYF TGTGCCAGCAGTGCGACTGTGAAAGAGACCCAGTACTTC
- TRBJ2-1 TRBD2 TRBV4-2 CASSQSGTSGSYNEQFF TGTGCCAGCAGCCAATCCGGGACTAGCGGATCCTACAATGAGCAGTTCTTC
- TRBJ2-2 TRBD2 TRBV7-2 CASSLRLAGTGELFF TGTGCCAGCAGCTTACGGTTAGCGGGAACGGGGGAGCTGTTTTTT
- TRBJ2-3 TRBD1 TRBV30 CAWSPGTGSTDTQYF TGTGCCTGGAGTCCCGGGACAGGGAGCACAGATACGCAGTATTTT
- TRBJ1-5 TRBD1 TRBV27 CASSPRDRRRTYQPQHF TGTGCCAGCAGTCCACGGGACAGGAGGCGCACGTACCAGCCCCAGCATTTT
- TRBJ2-3 TRBD2 TRBV7-9 CASSLRLARSTDTQYF TGTGCCAGCAGCTTGCGACTAGCGCGTAGCACAGATACGCAGTATTTT
- TRBJ2-7 TRBD2 TRBV4-1 CASSQERLAGRQDEQYF TGCGCCAGCAGCCAAGAAAGACTAGCGGGTCGGCAGGACGAGCAGTACTTC
- TRBJ2-1 - TRBV9 CASSFLGPDEQFF TGTGCCAGCAGCTTCCTGGGCCCGGATGAGCAGTTCTTC
- TRBJ2-7 - TRBV5-5 CASSSSTLSYEQYF TGTGCCAGCAGCTCCTCGACACTCTCCTACGAGCAGTACTTC
once TRBJ2-3 TRBD1 TRBV4-2 CASRPIPGQGASDTQYF TGTGCCAGCAGACCGATCCCGGGACAGGGGGCTTCGGATACGCAGTATTTT
- TRBJ1-6 - TRBV4-3 CASSQDGGLGSSYNSPLHF TGCGCCAGCAGCCAAGACGGTGGCCTCGGGAGCTCCTATAATTCACCCCTCCACTTT
- TRBJ2-1 - TRBV5-1 CASSIDSYNEQFF TGCGCCAGCAGCATTGACAGCTACAATGAGCAGTTCTTC
- TRBJ2-7 TRBD1 TRBV28 CATTVGDRGFYEQYF TGTGCCACCACGGTGGGGGACAGGGGTTTTTACGAGCAGTACTTC
- TRBJ1-3 - TRBV7-6 CASSLAGAGNTIYF TGTGCCAGCAGCTTAGCAGGGGCTGGAAACACCATATATTTT
- TRBJ2-5 TRBD1 TRBV2 CASKGQGWETQYF TGTGCCAGCAAGGGACAGGGCTGGGAGACCCAGTACTTC
- TRBJ2-7 - TRBV6-1 CASSGAGTYEQYF TGTGCCAGCAGTGGTGCAGGGACCTACGAGCAGTACTTC
- TRBJ2-1 - TRBV7-2 CASSPGGQLAYNEQFF TGTGCCAGCAGCCCAGGGGGGCAGCTAGCCTACAATGAGCAGTTCTTC
- TRBJ2-1 - TRBV27 CASSLGGIRNEQFF TGTGCCAGCAGCTTAGGGGGGATCCGGAATGAGCAGTTCTTC
- TRBJ1-1 - TRBV6-5 CASSILAAPGTEAFF TGTGCCAGCAGTATTCTCGCTGCGCCGGGCACTGAAGCTTTCTTT
- TRBJ2-7 - TRBV28 CASIPPDRPSYEQYF TGTGCCAGCATTCCCCCGGACAGACCATCCTACGAGCAGTACTTC
- TRBJ1-1 TRBD1 TRBV19 CASSIPGQGVYTEAFF TGTGCCAGTAGTATACCGGGACAGGGCGTGTACACTGAAGCTTTCTTT
- TRBJ2-1 TRBD1 TRBV29-1 CSVTGEEQFF TGCAGCGTTACAGGGGAAGAGCAGTTCTTC
- TRBJ2-1 TRBD2 TRBV2 CASSGTSGRNYNEQFF TGTGCCAGCAGTGGGACTAGCGGGAGGAATTACAATGAGCAGTTCTTC
once TRBJ2-1 TRBD1 TRBV28 CASSSVGGTGVQGEQFF TGTGCCAGCAGTTCCGTGGGGGGGACAGGGGTGCAGGGTGAGCAGTTCTTC
- TRBJ2-1 - TRBV5-6 CASSLYREPARSYNEQFF TGTGCCAGCAGCTTGTACAGGGAACCTGCACGCTCCTACAATGAGCAGTTCTTC
- TRBJ2-3 TRBD1 TRBV15 CATSSGPGTGSPDTQYF TGTGCCACCAGCAGTGGGCCCGGGACAGGGAGCCCAGATACGCAGTATTTT
once TRBJ2-7 - TRBV6-1 CASSELWTSNYEQYF TGTGCCAGCAGTGAATTATGGACATCGAACTACGAGCAGTACTTC
- TRBJ2-3 - TRBV7-9 CASSSDTGTDTQYF TGTGCCAGCAGCTCGGACACCGGCACAGATACGCAGTATTTT